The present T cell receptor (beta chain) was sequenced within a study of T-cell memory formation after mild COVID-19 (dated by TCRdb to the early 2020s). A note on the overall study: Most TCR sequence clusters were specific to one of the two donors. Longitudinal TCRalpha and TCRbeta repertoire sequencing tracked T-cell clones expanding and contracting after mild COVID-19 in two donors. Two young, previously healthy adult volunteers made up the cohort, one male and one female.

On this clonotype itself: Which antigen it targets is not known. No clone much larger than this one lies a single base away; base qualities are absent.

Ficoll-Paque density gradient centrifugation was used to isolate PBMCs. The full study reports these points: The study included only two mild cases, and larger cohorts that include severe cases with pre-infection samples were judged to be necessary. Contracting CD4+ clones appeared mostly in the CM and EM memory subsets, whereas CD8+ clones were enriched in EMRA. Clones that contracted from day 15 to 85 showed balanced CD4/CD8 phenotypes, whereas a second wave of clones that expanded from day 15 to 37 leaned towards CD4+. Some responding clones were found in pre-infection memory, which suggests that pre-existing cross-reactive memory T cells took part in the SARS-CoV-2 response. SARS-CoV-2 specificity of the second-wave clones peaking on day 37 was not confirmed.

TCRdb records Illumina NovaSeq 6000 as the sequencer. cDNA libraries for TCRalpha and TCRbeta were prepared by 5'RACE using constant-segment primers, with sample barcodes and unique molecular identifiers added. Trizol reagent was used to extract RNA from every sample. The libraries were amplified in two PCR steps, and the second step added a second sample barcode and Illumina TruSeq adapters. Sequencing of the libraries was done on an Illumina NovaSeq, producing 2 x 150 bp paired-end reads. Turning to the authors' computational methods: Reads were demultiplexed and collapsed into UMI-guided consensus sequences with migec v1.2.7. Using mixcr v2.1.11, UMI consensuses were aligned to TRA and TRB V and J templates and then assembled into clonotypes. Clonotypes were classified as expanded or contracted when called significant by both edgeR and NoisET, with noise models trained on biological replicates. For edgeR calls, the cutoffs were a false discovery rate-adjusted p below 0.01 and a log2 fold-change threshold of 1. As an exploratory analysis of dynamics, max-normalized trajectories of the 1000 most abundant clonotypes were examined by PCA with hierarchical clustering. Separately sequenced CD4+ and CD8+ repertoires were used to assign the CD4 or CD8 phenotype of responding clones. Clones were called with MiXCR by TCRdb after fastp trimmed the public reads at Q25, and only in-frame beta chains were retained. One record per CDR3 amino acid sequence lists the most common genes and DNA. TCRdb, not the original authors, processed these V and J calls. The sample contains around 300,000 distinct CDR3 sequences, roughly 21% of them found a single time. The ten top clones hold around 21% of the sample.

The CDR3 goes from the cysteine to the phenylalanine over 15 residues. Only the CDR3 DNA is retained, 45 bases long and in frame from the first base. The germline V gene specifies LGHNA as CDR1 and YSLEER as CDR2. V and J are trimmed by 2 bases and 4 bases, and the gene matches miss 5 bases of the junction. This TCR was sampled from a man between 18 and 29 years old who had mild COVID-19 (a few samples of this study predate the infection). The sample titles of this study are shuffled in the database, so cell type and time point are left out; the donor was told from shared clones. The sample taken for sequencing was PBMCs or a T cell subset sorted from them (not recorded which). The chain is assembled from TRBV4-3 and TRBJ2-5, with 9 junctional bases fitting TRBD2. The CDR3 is CASSQSGGNAETQYF. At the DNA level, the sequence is TGCGCCAGCAGCCAAAGCGGGGGGAACGCAGAGACCCAGTACTTC.